This T cell receptor (beta chain) was captured in a study of blood T cell repertoires in COVID-19. About the research overall: The origin of the acute and convalescent COVID-19 samples was the United States, Italy and Spain. In each case, the material was cDNA or gDNA derived from T cells, B-cell-depleted T cells, or PBMCs.

The CDR3 spans 17 residues. The V and J ends lost 4 bases and 8 bases respectively, with 25 bases between them. CDR1 and CDR2 (germline): SGDLS, YYNGEE. Original data processing: Estimated nucleated cell counts came from reference gene primer amplification. TCRdb's copy holds only in-frame clones and misses some; the assay was immunoSEQ multiplex PCR. That table supplies the V and J calls and clone size; D and trimming were determined from the DNA. The sample comprises around 140,000 clones, more than 60% of which are singletons, and about 1.9% rests with the top ten. The source of this sequence is a woman aged 55-69 years with acute or convalescent COVID-19. Sequencing was carried out using peripheral blood. The gene calls are TRBV9 and TRBJ2-1; possibly TRBD2 for D (6 bases). CDR3 sequence reads: CASSIGPGAHLGDEQFF. CDR3 in DNA: TGTGCCAGCAGCATTGGGCCGGGAGCCCACCTTGGGGATGAGCAGTTCTTC. Looking up the rest from reference TRBV9 and TRBJ2-1 gives the full variable domain: DSGVTQTPKHLITATGQRVTLRCSPRSGDLSVYWYQQSLDQGLQFLIQYYNGEERAKGNILERFSAQQFPDLHSELNLSSLELGDSALYFCASSIGPGAHLGDEQFFGPGTRLTVL.